One and the same sample provided the 16 T cell receptor beta chains below, sequenced in a study of T cells in Graves' hyperthyroidism and ophthalmopathy. From RNA transcripts, TCR beta CDR3 regions were amplified. In the first-round RT-PCR of the TCR CDR3, the HTBI primer set was used. TCRdb reanalysed the multiplex PCR reads using MiXCR and keeps one entry per CDR3 protein. The sample consists of tens of thousands of distinct CDR3 sequences, about 50% of them appearing once. Sequencing was carried out using blood. These TCRs come from a woman aged 55 to 70 with Graves' ophthalmopathy.

This clonotype was observed at least ten times. V gene TRBV12-3 or TRBV12-4 combines with J gene TRBJ1-2; maybe TRBD1 (5 bases). The CDR3 is made up of 15 amino acids. Trimming left V 5 bases short and J 5 bases short, with 18 bases between. The DNA for the CDR3 is TGTGCCAGCAGTCTAAGCAGCGGGGGAGCTTATGGCTACACCTTC. Its translation: CASSLSSGGAYGYTF.

This clonotype was detected ten times or more. The chain uses TRBV6-6 and TRBJ1-4; D gene unclear. Germline-derived CDR1 and CDR2 are MNHNY and SVGAGI (reference sequence). Trimming stripped 6 bases from V and 5 bases from J, with 13 bases between. CDR3 length: 14 residues. Written as DNA, the CDR3 is TGTGCCAGCAGCTACAAAAAGGGAAATGAAAAACTGTTTTTT. As protein: CASSYKKGNEKLFF.

This clonotype was counted at least ten times. The chain employs TRBV27 and TRBJ2-3, with D hard to call. Germline V gives CDR1 MNHEY, CDR2 SMNVEV (reference sequence). The CDR3 loop spans 15 amino acids. The V gene lost 5 bases and the J gene lost 0 bases, with 12 bases spanning the gap. CDR3 residues: CASSLKTSSTDTQYF. The CDR3 nucleotides are TGTGCCAGCAGTCTAAAGACCTCTAGCACAGATACGCAGTATTTT.

This rearrangement joins TRBV15 to TRBJ2-7; D is unclear. Trimming removed 1 base from V and 5 bases from J, with 6 bases in between. Germline lookup yields CDR1 LNHNV and CDR2 YYDKDF (reference sequence). The CDR3 totals 12 residues. The CDR3 sequence is CATSRGNDEQYF. The DNA for the CDR3 is TGTGCCACCAGCAGAGGGAACGACGAGCAGTACTTC.

This chain connects TRBV7-3 to TRBJ1-6; D is undetermined. Germline assignment: CDR1 SGHTA and CDR2 FQGTGA. The CDR3 spans 14 residues. The V gene lost 5 bases and the J gene lost 5 bases, with 10 bases spanning the gap. The CDR3 coding sequence is TGTGCCAGCAGCCACTCCGGAGATAATTCACCCCTCCACTTT. Translated, it gives CASSHSGDNSPLHF.

This clonotype qualifies as medium-sized. This chain links TRBV20-1 with TRBJ1-5; weak D call: TRBD1 (5 bases). This CDR3 has 13 residues. Germline-derived CDR1 and CDR2 are DFQATT and SNEGSKA (reference sequence). V was pared by 5 bases and J by 1 base, with 9 bases between. As DNA, the CDR3 is TGCAGTGCTGTTGGGGACAGCAATCAGCCCCAGCATTTT. Translated: CSAVGDSNQPQHF.

The rearrangement uses TRBV20-1 and TRBJ2-5; a weak D match, TRBD1 (7 bases). This CDR3 has 14 amino acids. The germline V gene encodes CDR1 DFQATT and CDR2 SNEGSKA (reference sequence). V lost 6 bases and J lost 5, with 19 bases in between. The CDR3 is CSAMSRTGGETQYF. In nucleotides, the CDR3 is TGCAGTGCAATGAGTAGGACAGGAGGGGAGACCCAGTACTTC.

This chain connects TRBV11-2 to TRBJ2-1; 12 bases fit TRBD2. CDR1 is SGHAT and CDR2 is FQNNGV in the germline V gene. The V segment lost 5 bases and the J segment 8 bases; nucleotides outside the gene matches: 7. The CDR3 totals 15 residues. CDR3 region: CASSKGLAGRDEQFF. As DNA, the CDR3 is TGTGCCAGCAGCAAGGGACTAGCGGGCAGAGATGAGCAGTTCTTC.

At least ten counts were recorded for this clonotype. The CDR3 DNA reads TGCAGTGCTAGAGCCATGGCCCGCCCAGGGTCCCATGGCTACACCTTC. It encodes CSARAMARPGSHGYTF. The chain uses TRBV20-1 and TRBJ1-2; D might be TRBD1 (5 bases). Per germline, CDR1 DFQATT and CDR2 SNEGSKA (reference sequence). The CDR3 is made up of 16 amino acids. The ends were cut back, 1 base at V and 6 bases at J, with 21 bases in the middle.

In this sample, this clonotype turned up a few times. The chain joins TRBV7-8 to TRBJ2-7, with D possibly being TRBD1 (9 bases). Germline CDR1 reads SGHVS; CDR2 reads FQNEAQ. This CDR3 spans 20 amino acids. V shed 0 bases and J shed 4 bases, with 28 bases lying between them. This CDR3 reads CASSLARGQGAAGETYEQYF. CDR3 nucleotide sequence: TGTGCCAGCAGCTTAGCGCGGGGACAGGGCGCAGCGGGGGAAACTTACGAGCAGTACTTC.

The rearrangement uses TRBV10-2 and TRBJ2-5; D is unclear. V gave up 3 bases and J gave up 4 bases, with 6 bases separating them. CDR3 size: 12 residues. CDR1 and CDR2 from the germline V gene are WSHSY and SAAADI. CDR3 loop: CASSDLRETQYF. The CDR3 DNA follows: TGCGCCAGCAGTGACTTGCGAGAGACCCAGTACTTC.

This chain joins TRBV7-9 and TRBJ2-3; D might be TRBD1 (7 bases). Per the germline V gene, CDR1 is SEHNR and CDR2 is FQNEAQ (reference sequence). Trimming left V 1 base short and J 8 bases short, with 16 bases between. The CDR3 has 15 residues. Written as DNA, the CDR3 is TGTGCCAGCAGCTTAGGAGCAGGGGGGAGGACTACGCAGTATTTT. Its protein is CASSLGAGGRTTQYF.

The V call is TRBV5-4, the J call TRBJ2-3; possibly TRBD1 for D (5 bases). The tail of the sequence fits TRBJ1-5 better, so the J call may be wrong. The CDR3 length is 15 residues. Per the germline V gene, CDR1 is SGHNT and CDR2 is YYREEE (reference sequence). The CDR3 DNA reads as TGTGCCAGCAGCCTGTTCCAGGGATCCACAGATACGCAGCATTTT. It translates to CASSLFQGSTDTQHF.

The chain links TRBV7-2 to TRBJ2-1; D is perhaps TRBD1 or TRBD2 (5 bases each). In germline, CDR1 is SGHTA, CDR2 FQGNSA. The CDR3 totals 14 residues. V lost 3 bases, J lost 16 bases, and 22 bases lay in between. The CDR3 DNA reads TGTGCCAGCAGCTTTGGGGGACCGATAAATGAGCGATTCTTC. It specifies CASSFGGPINERFF.

Regarding this clonotype: Compared with germline, one end of the junction differs, possibly owing to a read error. The chain combines TRBV7-9 with TRBJ2-3; D may be TRBD1 (6 bases). The CDR3 spans 16 residues. The germline V gene encodes CDR1 SEHNR and CDR2 FQNEAQ (reference sequence). In nucleotides, the CDR3 is TGTACCAGCAGCGCAACACAGGGATTGGGCACAGATACGCAGTGTTTT. It is translated as CTSSATQGLGTDTQCF. The full variable domain, in which reference TRBV7-9 and TRBJ2-3 provide the parts outside the CDR3, is DTGVSQNPRHKITKRGQNVTFRCDPISEHNRLYWYRQTLGQGPEFLTYFQNEAQLEKSRLLSDRFSAERPKGSFSTLEIQRTEQGDSAMYLCTSSATQGLGTDTQCFGPGTRLTVL.

This clonotype was counted between two and nine times. V usage is TRBV25-1 and J usage is TRBJ2-2; 8 nucleotides agree with TRBD1. Germline CDR1 and CDR2: MGHDK and SYGVNS. The CDR3 runs 15 residues. With 7 bases clipped from V and 3 bases from J, the junction kept 7 bases outside the gene matches. CDR3 region: CASTPDRGHTGELFF. Here the CDR3 DNA reads TGTGCCAGCACCCCTGACAGGGGACACACCGGGGAGCTGTTTTTT.